These 20 T cell receptor beta chains share one sample of origin, sequenced in a study of blood T cell repertoires in COVID-19. The table came from immunoSEQ multiplex PCR; TCRdb's copy has only in-frame clones and leaves some out. The sample yields fewer than 30,000 clones, about 83% seen once. Sequenced: peripheral blood. The receptor set was obtained from a human donor in a cohort sampled during active COVID-19.

The J gene is TRBJ2-4, the V gene TRBV27; D perhaps matches TRBD1 (5 bases). V lost 2 bases, J lost 0 bases, and 11 bases lay in between. The CDR3 spans 16 residues. Germline values: CDR1 MNHEY, CDR2 SMNVEV (reference sequence). The CDR3 sequence: CASSLQGSLAKNIQYF. Written as DNA, the CDR3 is TGTGCCAGCAGTTTACAGGGCAGCCTAGCCAAAAACATTCAGTACTTC.

V and J are TRBV4-2 and TRBJ1-4, with 12 bases fitting TRBD1. V shed 3 bases and J 8 bases; nucleotides not matched to a gene: 1. This CDR3 has 14 residues. Per the germline V gene, CDR1 is LGHNA and CDR2 is YNFKEQ. CDR3 amino acids: CASSQGQGAEKLFF. The CDR3 DNA reads as TGTGCCAGCAGCCAGGGACAGGGGGCCGAAAAACTGTTTTTT.

This clone came up once. CDR3 DNA: TGTGCCAGCAGCGTGGGACTATCAACCACAGATACGCAGTATTTT. Amino acid sequence: CASSVGLSTTDTQYF. This sequence joins TRBV5-4 and TRBJ2-3, with TRBD2 matching 7 bases. Looked up from germline, CDR1 is SGHNT and CDR2 is YYREEE (reference sequence). V lost 4 bases and J lost 2; bases outside the gene matches: 7. The CDR3 is 15 amino acids.

The chain uses TRBV28 and TRBJ2-7; 9 bases match TRBD1. Looked up from germline, CDR1 is MDHEN and CDR2 is SYDVKM. The CDR3 totals 14 residues. The trim removed 8 bases at V and 2 bases at J, leaving 7 bases unmatched. The CDR3 loop is CASSGQGTPYEQYF. The CDR3 DNA is TGTGCCAGCTCGGGACAGGGAACCCCCTACGAGCAGTACTTC.

V gene TRBV7-2 combines with J gene TRBJ2-5; the D gene is possibly TRBD2 (7 bases). The CDR3 runs to 14 residues. Germline values: CDR1 SGHTA, CDR2 FQGNSA. The ends were cut back, 5 bases at V and 6 bases at J, with 16 bases in the middle. The CDR3 coding sequence is TGTGCCAGCAGCCCCTCCAGGGGAGGGAAGACCCAGTACTTC. This gives the protein CASSPSRGGKTQYF. The full variable domain, in which reference TRBV7-2 and TRBJ2-5 provide the parts outside the CDR3, is GAGVSQSPSNKVTEKGKDVELRCDPISGHTALYWYRQSLGQGLEFLIYFQGNSAPDKSGLPSDRFSAERTGGSVSTLTIQRTQQEDSAVYLCASSPSRGGKTQYFGPGTRLLVL.

CDR3 nucleotide sequence: TGTGCCACCAGAGGTACAGGCGATAGCACAGATACGCAGTATTTT. This gives the protein CATRGTGDSTDTQYF. The chain is built from TRBV24-1 and TRBJ2-3; maybe TRBD1 (5 bases). This CDR3 region has 15 residues. CDR1 is KGHDR, CDR2 SFDVKD, per germline. Trimming took off 7 bases at V and 0 bases at J, with 13 bases between the two ends.

The J gene is TRBJ2-2, the V gene TRBV15; the match to TRBD2 covers 13 bases. CDR1 and CDR2 from the germline V gene are LNHNV and YYDKDF (reference sequence). The CDR3 loop spans 18 amino acids. With V trimmed by 3 bases and J by 7 bases, 11 bases remained unmatched. The CDR3 DNA follows: TGTGCCACCAGCAGCGGACTAGCGGGAGTATTCGCGATCGGGGAGCTGTTTTTT. Translated, it gives CATSSGLAGVFAIGELFF.

This clone counts as large. This chain uses TRBV6-1 with TRBJ2-1, with 12 bases that match TRBD2. V was pared by 3 bases and J by 0 bases, with 3 bases of the junction left unmatched. From germline, CDR1 is MNHNS and CDR2 SASEGT. This CDR3 has 17 residues. The CDR3 bases are TGTGCCAGCAGTGAGACTAGCGGGGGAACCTCCTACAATGAGCAGTTCTTC. Translation gives CASSETSGGTSYNEQFF.

This chain connects TRBV28 to TRBJ2-4, with 7 bases aligning to TRBD1. V lost 6 bases and J lost 3; bases outside the gene matches: 14. The CDR3 runs to 17 residues. In germline, CDR1 is MDHEN, CDR2 SYDVKM. The CDR3, as DNA: TGTGCCAGCAGCTGGTCGACAGGGTACACGGGCAAAAACATTCAGTACTTC. This encodes CASSWSTGYTGKNIQYF.

The chain is built from TRBV29-1 and TRBJ1-4, with TRBD1 identical over 7 bases. CDR1 and CDR2 from the germline V gene are SQVTM and ANQGSEA. This CDR3 has 14 residues. J gave up 0 bases and V 5 bases, and 3 bases lay outside the gene matches. Here the CDR3 reads CSVRDRTTNEKLFF. DNA for the CDR3: TGCAGCGTTAGGGACAGAACAACTAATGAAAAACTGTTTTTT.

J is TRBJ1-2 and V is TRBV5-6, with D possibly TRBD1 on 5 matching bases. The CDR3 contains 13 residues. Germline V CDR1 and CDR2: SGHDT, YYEEEE. V gave up 4 bases and J gave up 8 bases, with 15 bases separating them. The CDR3 loop is CASSLTGAEGYTF. In nucleotides, the CDR3 is TGTGCCAGCAGCCTTACAGGTGCTGAAGGCTACACCTTC.

CDR3 loop: CASSLGLAGDEQYF. The CDR3 nucleotides read TGCGCCAGCAGCTTGGGACTAGCGGGAGACGAGCAGTACTTC. The chain employs TRBV5-1 and TRBJ2-7; TRBD2 matches 12 bases. Germline-derived CDR1 and CDR2 are SGHRS and YFSETQ. The CDR3 is made up of 14 amino acids. The V gene end was trimmed by 0 bases and the J gene end by 5 bases; junction bases not matched to a gene: 0.

This clone was seen once. This chain connects TRBV2 to TRBJ2-2; 9 bases map to TRBD1. This CDR3 has 14 amino acids. V gave up 10 bases and J gave up 1 base; unmatched junction bases: 4. From germline, CDR1 is SNHLY and CDR2 FYNNEI. DNA for the CDR3: TGTGCCAACCCGGGACAGGGGAACACCGGGGAGCTGTTTTTT. It encodes CANPGQGNTGELFF. Together with reference TRBV2 and TRBJ2-2, the CDR3 gives the full variable domain: EPEVTQTPSHQVTQMGQEVILRCVPISNHLYFYWYRQILGQKVEFLVSFYNNEISEKSEIFDDQFSVERPDGSNFTLKIRSTKLEDSAMYFCANPGQGNTGELFFGEGSRLTVL.

J is TRBJ1-2 and V is TRBV15; D is ambiguous. Trimming left V 5 bases short and J 6 bases short, with 19 bases between. Looked up from germline, CDR1 is LNHNV and CDR2 is YYDKDF (reference sequence). The CDR3 sequence is 15 residues long. CDR3 protein: CATSVSGAAADGYTF. Here the CDR3 DNA reads TGTGCCACCAGCGTCTCCGGCGCTGCGGCAGATGGCTACACCTTC.

This clone appeared a few times. The chain has TRBV28 and TRBJ2-3, with TRBD1 identical over 10 bases. V gave up 7 bases and J gave up 4 bases; unmatched junction bases: 11. This CDR3 region has 16 residues. Germline CDR1 MDHEN, CDR2 SYDVKM. This CDR3 reads CASKSVPGQGPDTQYF. The CDR3 bases are TGTGCCAGCAAGAGTGTACCGGGACAGGGGCCAGATACGCAGTATTTT.

The V gene is TRBV5-1, the J gene TRBJ2-1; D might be TRBD1 (6 bases). The V gene's germline CDR1 is SGHRS and CDR2 YFSETQ. This CDR3 spans 13 amino acids. Trimming cost V 7 bases and J 0 bases, with 8 bases left between them. CDR3 nucleotides: TGCGCCAGCTACAGGGACTCCTACAATGAGCAGTTCTTC. Its protein is CASYRDSYNEQFF.

The chain has TRBV10-3 and TRBJ2-7, with 11 positions matching TRBD2. The germline CDR1 and CDR2 sequences are ENHRY and SYGVKD. V lost 10 bases and J lost 6; bases outside the gene matches: 8. The CDR3 runs 13 residues. CDR3 nucleotide sequence: TGTGCCACCTTAGCGGGAGGGCCGGGCGAGCAGTACTTC. This codes for CATLAGGPGEQYF.

V usage is TRBV11-2 and J usage is TRBJ2-1; TRBD2 matches at 8 bases. Per germline, CDR1 SGHAT and CDR2 FQNNGV. This CDR3 contains 16 residues. The trim removed 5 bases at V and 0 bases at J, leaving 6 bases unmatched. The CDR3 sequence is CASSGAGGLSYNEQFF. CDR3 nucleotide sequence: TGTGCCAGCAGCGGGGCGGGAGGCCTCTCCTACAATGAGCAGTTCTTC.

V is TRBV6-5 and J is TRBJ2-7, with 10 bases identical to TRBD2. The CDR3 loop spans 14 amino acids. In germline, CDR1 is MNHEY, CDR2 SVGAGI. The J segment lost 5 bases and the V segment lost 6 bases, leaving 7 bases of the junction unmatched. CDR3 residues: CASRPGLARDEQYF. In DNA form, the CDR3 reads TGTGCCAGCAGGCCGGGACTAGCGAGGGACGAGCAGTACTTC.

This clone was observed a single time. The chain combines TRBV5-1 with TRBJ2-5; 13 bases align to TRBD2. J was trimmed by 5 bases and V by 4 bases; bases with no gene match: 8. The germline CDR1 and CDR2 sequences are SGHRS and YFSETQ. CDR3 length: 16 amino acids. The DNA for the CDR3 is TGCGCCAGCAGCCCACTAGCGGGGGGGCTTGTGGAGACCCAGTACTTC. Translating it yields CASSPLAGGLVETQYF. Combining the CDR3 with reference TRBV5-1 and TRBJ2-5 gives the whole variable domain KAGVTQTPRYLIKTRGQQVTLSCSPISGHRSVSWYQQTPGQGLQFLFEYFSETQRNKGNFPGRFSGRQFSNSRSEMNVSTLELGDSALYLCASSPLAGGLVETQYFGPGTRLLVL.